Shown below are 12 T cell receptor beta chains from a single sample sequenced in a study of shared clonotypes between healthy human individuals. Clones were sequenced by immunoSEQ multiplex PCR, and TCRdb holds only the in-frame ones, with some missing. This sample has some 680,000 clones; less than 80% occur once, and the top ten carry around 1.7%. Sequenced material: memory CD4+ T cells sorted from blood. Subset denoted: CD45RA-negative fraction. The source is a woman aged 25 to 45 in good health.

This clone came up many times. CDR3 DNA sequence: TGTGCCAGCAGCCTACAGGGAGTCGGAAACACCATATATTTT. It codes for CASSLQGVGNTIYF. This chain joins TRBV9 and TRBJ1-3; tentatively, D is TRBD1 (6 bases). The germline gives CDR1 SGDLS, CDR2 YYNGEE. V dropped 4 bases and J dropped 4 bases, with 12 bases sitting between them. This CDR3 is built from 14 residues.

A remark on this clone: Different DNA sequences within this sample yield the same CDR3. This chain links TRBV19 with TRBJ2-4; no clear D. Germline V gene sequence: CDR1 LNHDA, CDR2 SQIVND (reference sequence). Deletions cut 1 base from V and 0 bases from J, with 4 bases between. This CDR3 has 14 residues. CDR3 coding DNA: TGTGCCAGTAGTATAGGGGGAGCCAAAAACATTCAGTACTTC. Translation gives CASSIGGAKNIQYF.

A remark on this clone: Additional DNA sequences in this sample encode the identical CDR3. This chain joins TRBV28 and TRBJ1-5; perhaps TRBD1 as D (6 bases). Germline V gene data show CDR1 as MDHEN and CDR2 as SYDVKM. This CDR3 has 15 residues. V was clipped by 3 bases and J by 1 base, with 10 bases between them. The CDR3 nucleotides read TGTGCCAGCAGTTTCAGGGGAGGCAGCAATCAGCCCCAGCATTTT. As protein: CASSFRGGSNQPQHF.

In the case of this clone: Within the sample, other DNA sequences also encode this same CDR3. The chain links TRBV5-1 to TRBJ1-2, with 8 nucleotides matching TRBD1. In germline, CDR1 is SGHRS, CDR2 YFSETQ. V dropped 2 bases and J dropped 6; count of bases not matched to a gene: 0. The CDR3 has 12 residues. CDR3: CASSLQGDGYTF. CDR3 sequence (DNA): TGCGCCAGCAGCTTACAGGGGGATGGCTACACCTTC.

V is TRBV13 and J is TRBJ2-1, with 8 bases lining up with TRBD2. Germline values: CDR1 PRHDT, CDR2 FYEKMQ (reference sequence). The CDR3 spans 19 residues. J gave up 0 bases and V 1 base, and 11 bases lay outside the gene matches. The CDR3 bases are TGTGCCAGCAGCTTAGTGTTCAGCGGGAGCATTGGCTCCTACAATGAGCAGTTCTTC. Its translation is CASSLVFSGSIGSYNEQFF.

V is TRBV27 and J is TRBJ2-5; TRBD2 matches at 9 bases. In germline, CDR1 is MNHEY, CDR2 SMNVEV (reference sequence). With V trimmed by 0 bases and J by 4 bases, 6 bases remained unmatched. This CDR3 comprises 16 residues. CDR3: CASSLSGSGSRETQYF. The DNA for the CDR3 is TGTGCCAGCAGTTTATCTGGTAGCGGGAGTCGAGAGACCCAGTACTTC.

This chain joins TRBV6-6 and TRBJ2-3; the D is unclear. Germline values: CDR1 MNHNY, CDR2 SVGAGI (reference sequence). V lost 6 bases to trimming and J lost 3 bases, with 10 bases between them. The CDR3 has 13 residues. CDR3 nucleotide sequence: TGTGCCAGCAGCCCTAGGCCGACAGATACGCAGTATTTT. Residues: CASSPRPTDTQYF.

V is TRBV27 and J is TRBJ2-7; D gene ambiguous. With 2 bases removed from V and 12 bases from J, the gap between germline ends came to 11 bases. Germline V gene lookup returns CDR1 MNHEY and CDR2 SMNVEV (reference sequence). The length of the CDR3 is 11 residues. CDR3 DNA: TGTGCCAGCAGTTTACCTCCAGGTCCGTACTTC. It specifies CASSLPPGPYF.

The rearrangement uses TRBV5-4 and TRBJ2-5; D perhaps matches TRBD2 (6 bases). Trimming removed 4 bases at V and 1 base at J, with 17 bases between. CDR1 SGHNT and CDR2 YYREEE come from the germline V gene (reference sequence). The CDR3 runs 16 residues. The CDR3 protein is CASSLFLGLSQETQYF. CDR3 sequence (DNA): TGTGCCAGCAGCCTATTTCTTGGACTATCCCAAGAGACCCAGTACTTC.

The V and J genes are TRBV6-1 and TRBJ1-5; D not resolved. CDR3 length equals 13 residues. Deletions cut 7 bases from V and 7 bases from J, with 14 bases between. Germline values: CDR1 MNHNS, CDR2 SASEGT. The CDR3 is CASTRGGGQPQHF. The CDR3 DNA is TGTGCCAGCACCCGAGGTGGTGGCCAGCCCCAGCATTTT.

V usage is TRBV28 and J usage is TRBJ1-1; D is ambiguous. V shed 10 bases and J shed 3 bases, with 15 bases lying between them. CDR1 is MDHEN, CDR2 SYDVKM, per germline. CDR3 length: 13 residues. CDR3 amino acids: CAIYPPGDTEAFF. The DNA for the CDR3 is TGTGCCATCTACCCGCCCGGGGACACTGAAGCTTTCTTT.

The CDR3 DNA sequence: TGCGCCAGCAGCCAAGGGTCCCCAGGACGCGGTGGGGTAAGCAATCAGCCCCAGCATTTT. Translating gives CASSQGSPGRGGVSNQPQHF. This rearrangement joins TRBV4-1 to TRBJ1-5; D uncertain. CDR1 and CDR2 from the germline V gene are MGHRA and YSYEKL. This CDR3 is 20 amino acids long. V was cut by 1 base and J by 1 base, with 23 bases left in between.